Below, 18 T cell receptor beta chains from the same sample are listed, as sequenced in a study of tumor-infiltrating lymphocytes in primary liver carcinoma. Both blood RNA, taken from unsorted whole blood, and germline DNA were extracted. Total RNA (about 500 ng) served as template for TCR beta cDNA synthesis primed by a constant-region primer. A slightly modified ARM-PCR protocol with three nested multiplex PCR rounds produced these TCR beta libraries. PCR rounds one and two used TRBV1-TRBV30 forward primers with a C-beta reverse primer for 10 cycles each. One entry per CDR3 protein, called by TCRdb with MiXCR from the multiplex PCR reads. Of about 310,000 distinct CDR3 sequences detected, 65% appear once; the ten largest clones hold approximately 9%. Material: peripheral blood. Receptors were obtained from a man aged 40-49 years with primary liver carcinoma and hepatitis B virus infection.

A remark on this clonotype: The junction and the germline gene differ at one end; a read error may be behind it. J is TRBJ2-3 and V is TRBV6-2 or TRBV6-3; unclear D gene. The CDR3 consists of 14 residues. Germline-derived CDR1 and CDR2 are MNHEY and SVGEGT. The CDR3 DNA is TGTGCCAGCAGTTGGTGGGGTGGCACAGATACGCCGTATTTT. Translation: CASSWWGGTDTPYF.

This rearrangement joins TRBV6-1 to TRBJ2-7; D might be TRBD1 (5 bases). This CDR3 has 14 amino acids. The V and J ends lost 7 bases and 2 bases respectively, with 15 bases between them. Germline-derived CDR1 and CDR2 are MNHNS and SASEGT. CDR3 nucleotide sequence: TGTGCCAGCAATGAGCAAGGGGCAGCCTACGAGCAGTACTTC. The encoded protein is CASNEQGAAYEQYF.

For this clonotype: A much larger clone sits a single nucleotide away, making a read error possible. The chain is built from TRBV30 and TRBJ2-1, with 8 positions matching TRBD2. CDR3 length: 10 residues. The V gene's germline CDR1 is GTSNPN and CDR2 SVGIG (reference sequence). DNA for the CDR3: TGTGTCTGGAGCGCGGGGGGGCAGTTCTTC. Its protein product is CVWSAGGQFF.

The chain couples TRBV5-5 to TRBJ2-7, with 7 bases identical to TRBD1. Per the germline V gene, CDR1 is SGHKS and CDR2 is YYEKEE (reference sequence). The trim removed 4 bases at V and 6 bases at J, leaving 10 bases unmatched. This CDR3 comprises 14 residues. CDR3 in amino acids: CASSPQTGFGEQYF. The DNA for the CDR3 is TGTGCCAGCAGCCCCCAGACAGGGTTCGGCGAGCAGTACTTC.

J is TRBJ1-6 and V is TRBV5-1, with no clear D. The CDR3 contains 14 residues. Germline CDR1 is SGHRS and CDR2 is YFSETQ. Trimming left V 2 bases short and J 9 bases short, with 12 bases between. CDR3 coding DNA: TGCGCCAGCAGCTTTCAAGGGTTTGGTTCACCCCTCCACTTT. Amino acid sequence: CASSFQGFGSPLHF.

This chain joins TRBV6-4 and TRBJ1-1; D possibly corresponds to TRBD1 (6 bases). The CDR3 extends over 13 amino acids. Trimming removed 3 bases at V and 4 bases at J, with 9 bases between. Germline assignment: CDR1 MRHNA and CDR2 SNTAGT. The CDR3 is CASSEGASTEAFF. In DNA, the CDR3 is TGTGCCAGCAGTGAGGGGGCCTCCACTGAAGCTTTCTTT.

This clonotype was counted between two and nine times. A read error may be the cause here, since a much bigger clone is one base away. The gene calls are TRBV6-2 or TRBV6-3 and TRBJ1-5; D is uncertain. Trimming took 4 bases from V and 3 from J, leaving 13 bases between them. Germline V gene sequence: CDR1 MNHEY, CDR2 SVGEGT. This CDR3 comprises 15 residues. The CDR3: CASSSGGEVNQPQHF. CDR3 sequence (DNA): TGTGCCAGCAGTTCTGGCGGGGAGGTCAATCAGCCCCAGCATTTT.

With regard to this clonotype: Germline is not matched at one junction end, which may reflect a read error. The V gene is TRBV11-2, the J gene TRBJ2-7, with D uncertain. This CDR3 is 13 amino acids long. Germline assignment: CDR1 SGHAT and CDR2 FQNNGV. CDR3 protein: CANSLRCLFEQYF. The CDR3 DNA follows: TGTGCCAACAGCTTACGATGTTTGTTCGAGCAGTACTTC.

Note on this clonotype: Its ends do not fully match the called genes, so a read error is possible. This chain uses TRBV29-1 with TRBJ2-2, with TRBD2 matching 7 bases. This CDR3 contains 14 residues. The germline V gene encodes CDR1 SQVTM and CDR2 ANQGSEA. DNA for the CDR3: TGCAGCATTGACCGGGGGGACTTCACCGGGGAGCTGTTTTTT. Its protein is CSIDRGDFTGELFF.

In the case of this clonotype: Germline is not matched at one junction end, which may reflect a read error. The chain has TRBV5-4 and TRBJ1-1; D may be TRBD1 (5 bases). The CDR3 consists of 16 residues. Looked up from germline, CDR1 is SGHNT and CDR2 is YYREEE (reference sequence). The CDR3 DNA sequence: TGTTCCAGCAGCTGGGCCTCTCGGGGGGTAGAGACTGAAGCTTTCTTT. This encodes CSSSWASRGVETEAFF. The whole variable domain, remainder taken from reference TRBV5-4 and TRBJ1-1, is ETGVTQSPTHLIKTRGQQVTLRCSSQSGHNTVSWYQQALGQGPQFIFQYYREEENGRGNFPPRFSGLQFPNYSSELNVNALELDDSALYLCSSSWASRGVETEAFFGQGTRLTVV.

Notes on this clonotype: One end of the junction fails to match germline, which may point to a read error. The gene calls are TRBV6-6 and TRBJ1-1, with no clear D. The germline V gene has CDR1 MNHNY and CDR2 SVGAGI (reference sequence). The CDR3 totals 16 residues. This chain's CDR3 is CAISPQTDSGNTEAFF. DNA for the CDR3: TGTGCCATCAGTCCTCAGACTGATTCGGGGAACACTGAAGCTTTCTTT.

Note on this clonotype: This is likely a read error, given that the CDR3 carries no conserved phenylalanine or tryptophan at its end. J is TRBJ2-7 and V is TRBV11-3, with 7 bases identical to TRBD1. Germline loops: CDR1 SGHNT, CDR2 YENEEA. This CDR3 has 14 amino acids. CDR3 protein: CASSPRDSSYEQYL. Here the CDR3 DNA reads TGTGCCAGCAGCCCTAGGGACAGCTCCTACGAACAGTACTTA.

As for this clonotype: Germline and junction disagree at one end, which may indicate a read error. This rearrangement joins TRBV5-4 to TRBJ2-1; weak D call: TRBD2 (6 bases). The germline V gene encodes CDR1 SGHNT and CDR2 YYREEE (reference sequence). The CDR3 is 15 amino acids. The CDR3 sequence: CASSFQPVREDEQFF. The CDR3 DNA reads TGTGCCAGCAGCTTTCAACCGGTAAGGGAGGATGAGCAGTTCTTT.

Comments on this clonotype: A single base separates this from a much larger clone, so it may be a read error. The genes are TRBV6-6 and TRBJ1-5; D ambiguous. The length of the CDR3 is 14 residues. The germline V and J ends were trimmed by 8 bases and 7 bases, with 18 bases remaining between them. Germline V gene lookup returns CDR1 MNHNY and CDR2 SVGAGI (reference sequence). DNA of the CDR3: TGTGCCAGCTCTCGAGGGCTGGGTGAACAGCCCCAGCATTTT. It translates to CASSRGLGEQPQHF.

As regards this clonotype: This may come from a read error, since a much larger clone is one base off. The chain recombines TRBV5-6 with TRBJ2-1, with a weak D call TRBD2 (6 bases). The CDR3 spans 15 residues. Germline CDR1 is SGHDT and CDR2 is YYEEEE. As DNA, the CDR3 is TGTGCCAACAGCTTGTATGGCGGGACCTACAATGAGCAGTTCTTC. Translation gives CANSLYGGTYNEQFF.

Comment on this clonotype: This CDR3 is missing its conserved last phenylalanine or tryptophan, likely due to a read error. The CDR3 protein is CSGSGTRGQETQYI. CDR3 nucleotide sequence: TGCAGCGGAAGTGGGACTAGAGGTCAAGAGACCCAGTACATC. The chain carries TRBV29-1 and TRBJ2-5, with 8 bases that match TRBD2. CDR1 and CDR2 (germline): SQVTM, ANQGSEA. The CDR3 spans 14 residues. J gave up 2 bases and V 7 bases, and 9 bases lay outside the gene matches.

The chain employs TRBV6-2 or TRBV6-3 and TRBJ2-2; D unresolved. The ends were cut back, 0 bases at V and 5 bases at J, with 10 bases in the middle. Germline CDR1 and CDR2: MNHEY and SVGEGT. This CDR3 is built from 15 residues. This CDR3 reads CASSYSKRETGELFF. The DNA for the CDR3 is TGTGCCAGCAGTTACTCGAAAAGGGAAACCGGGGAGCTGTTTTTT.

The chain links TRBV7-9 to TRBJ2-7, with 13 bases identical to TRBD2. After removal of 5 bases from V and 5 bases from J, the junction contained 6 bases not matched to a gene. CDR1 SEHNR and CDR2 FQNEAQ come from the germline V gene (reference sequence). CDR3 length: 15 amino acids. CDR3 residues: CASSRTSGSLDEQYF. CDR3 DNA sequence: TGTGCCAGCAGCCGGACTAGCGGGAGTTTAGACGAGCAGTACTTC. Combining the CDR3 with reference TRBV7-9 and TRBJ2-7 gives the whole variable domain DTGVSQNPRHKITKRGQNVTFRCDPISEHNRLYWYRQTLGQGPEFLTYFQNEAQLEKSRLLSDRFSAERPKGSFSTLEIQRTEQGDSAMYLCASSRTSGSLDEQYFGPGTRLTVT.